The 4 T cell receptor beta chains below all came from one sample that was sequenced in a study of cytomegalovirus exposure and HLA in healthy donors. Vbeta (60) and Jbeta (13) primers were used in the PCR. The data were produced by immunoSEQ multiplex PCR, yet TCRdb's version contains in-frame clones alone and is incomplete. This sample has 150,000 to 200,000 clones, with more than 70% found just once. Specimen: PBMCs. These receptor sequences come from a male donor in good health and CMV-seronegative.

The rearrangement links TRBV7-2 to TRBJ2-1; a possible D gene is TRBD2 (6 bases). CDR1 is SGHTA and CDR2 is FQGNSA in the germline V gene. Trimming removed 1 base at V and 6 bases at J, with 10 bases between. This CDR3 has 14 amino acids. The CDR3 nucleotides read TGTGCCAGCAGCTTAGAGGGGAGGTTCAATGAGCAGTTCTTC. Translated: CASSLEGRFNEQFF.

In this sample, this clone turned up once. The rearrangement uses TRBV6-4 and TRBJ2-1; 10 bases align to TRBD2. The CDR3 extends over 14 amino acids. Looked up from germline, CDR1 is MRHNA and CDR2 is SNTAGT. V dropped 8 bases and J dropped 9; count of bases not matched to a gene: 10. The DNA for the CDR3 is TGTGCCAGCTCTAAGCGGGAGGGCCTCCGTGAGCAGTTCTTC. Protein: CASSKREGLREQFF.

J is TRBJ2-3 and V is TRBV9, with TRBD2 matching 7 bases. This CDR3 is built from 14 residues. Germline CDR1 is SGDLS and CDR2 is YYNGEE. J gave up 3 bases and V 4 bases, and 5 bases lay outside the gene matches. The CDR3 DNA sequence: TGTGCCAGCAGCTTAGCGGGTGGAACAGATACGCAGTATTTT. Residues: CASSLAGGTDTQYF.

The rearrangement links TRBV11-3 to TRBJ2-5; 10 nucleotides line up with TRBD2. CDR1 is SGHNT and CDR2 is YENEEA in the germline V gene. The CDR3 has 19 amino acids. The V and J ends lost 4 bases and 0 bases, in that order; junction bases with no gene match: 14. Here the CDR3 reads CASSSLVSGGASYQETQYF. CDR3 sequence (DNA): TGTGCCAGCAGCTCTTTGGTCAGCGGGGGGGCCTCGTACCAAGAGACCCAGTACTTC.